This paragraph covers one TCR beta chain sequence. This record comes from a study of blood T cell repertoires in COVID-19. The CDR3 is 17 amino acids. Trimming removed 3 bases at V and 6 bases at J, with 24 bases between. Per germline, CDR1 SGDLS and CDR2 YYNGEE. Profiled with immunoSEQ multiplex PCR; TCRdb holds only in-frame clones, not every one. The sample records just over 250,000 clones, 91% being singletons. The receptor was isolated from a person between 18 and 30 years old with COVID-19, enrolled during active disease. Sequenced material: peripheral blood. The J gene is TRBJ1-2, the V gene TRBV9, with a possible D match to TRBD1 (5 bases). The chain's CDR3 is CASSASRGGLAHHGYTF. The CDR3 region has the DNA TGTGCCAGCAGCGCTAGCCGCGGGGGGTTAGCGCATCATGGCTACACCTTC.